What follows are 30 T cell receptor beta chains derived from one specimen sequenced in a study of cytomegalovirus exposure and HLA in healthy donors. Produced via immunoSEQ multiplex PCR; TCRdb's table is partial and in-frame only. The sample yields under 150,000 clones, approximately 90% seen once. Sequences were obtained from PBMCs. These receptors all come from a woman aged 18-30 years in good health and CMV-seronegative.

This clone was picked up a small number of times. The chain links TRBV9 to TRBJ1-4; D is ambiguous. With 3 bases removed from V and 4 bases from J, the gap between germline ends came to 10 bases. The CDR3 contains 14 residues. Germline V gene sequence: CDR1 SGDLS, CDR2 YYNGEE. The CDR3 spells CASSARGLNEKLFF. CDR3 nucleotide sequence: TGTGCCAGCAGCGCCAGAGGTCTTAATGAAAAACTGTTTTTT.

J is TRBJ1-1 and V is TRBV13; D possibly corresponds to TRBD1 (5 bases). Germline V gives CDR1 PRHDT, CDR2 FYEKMQ (reference sequence). The ends were cut back, 4 bases at V and 1 base at J, with 10 bases in the middle. CDR3 size: 14 residues. CDR3 sequence: CASSSSGWNTEAFF. Written as DNA, the CDR3 is TGTGCCAGCAGCTCGTCAGGGTGGAACACTGAAGCTTTCTTT.

The DNA of the CDR3 is TGTGCCAGCAGTGAAGAGTTCTCAGGGGGCTACGAGCAGTACTTC. The encoded protein is CASSEEFSGGYEQYF. The chain has TRBV6-1 and TRBJ2-7, with 7 bases identical to TRBD1. The CDR3 runs to 15 residues. J lost 3 bases, V lost 1 base, and 6 bases had no gene match. Germline CDR1 MNHNS, CDR2 SASEGT.

The chain has TRBV6-1 and TRBJ1-1, with D possibly matching TRBD1 (5 bases). The germline gives CDR1 MNHNS, CDR2 SASEGT. There are 15 residues in the CDR3. V lost 2 bases and J lost 4, with 14 bases in between. The CDR3 region is CASSEFPGRGTEAFF. The CDR3 coding sequence is TGTGCCAGCAGTGAATTTCCAGGGAGGGGCACTGAAGCTTTCTTT.

This chain uses TRBV30 with TRBJ2-5, with TRBD2 matching 7 bases. Germline V gives CDR1 GTSNPN, CDR2 SVGIG (reference sequence). This CDR3 spans 12 amino acids. V lost 5 bases, J lost 4 bases, and 4 bases stayed unmatched. The CDR3 is CAWWSGGETQYF. In DNA, the CDR3 is TGTGCCTGGTGGTCGGGGGGAGAGACCCAGTACTTC.

CDR3 DNA sequence: TGTGCCAGCAGCGTTTCAGGGGGCTCTGGGGCCAACGTCCTGACTTTC. Its protein is CASSVSGGSGANVLTF. V is TRBV9 and J is TRBJ2-6; 7 nucleotides match TRBD1. The CDR3 has 16 amino acids. J lost 0 bases, V lost 2 bases, and 2 bases had no gene match. Germline V gene lookup returns CDR1 SGDLS and CDR2 YYNGEE. The entire variable domain, with the rest obtained from reference TRBV9 and TRBJ2-6, is as follows: DSGVTQTPKHLITATGQRVTLRCSPRSGDLSVYWYQQSLDQGLQFLIQYYNGEERAKGNILERFSAQQFPDLHSELNLSSLELGDSALYFCASSVSGGSGANVLTFGAGSRLTVL.

V gene TRBV4-3 combines with J gene TRBJ2-1; 7 bases are a match to TRBD1. The V gene end was trimmed by 1 base and the J gene end by 2 bases; junction bases not matched to a gene: 11. Germline values: CDR1 LGHNA, CDR2 YSLEER. There are 18 residues in the CDR3. This CDR3 is CASSQGSIDRVAYNEQFF. DNA of the CDR3: TGCGCCAGCAGCCAAGGCAGTATAGACAGGGTGGCCTACAATGAGCAGTTCTTC.

CDR3 region: CASNPQGHSPLHF. CDR3 sequence (DNA): TGTGCCAGCAATCCACAGGGCCATTCACCCCTCCACTTT. This chain joins TRBV6-6 and TRBJ1-6, with D perhaps TRBD1 (6 bases). The V end lost 7 bases, the J end lost 8 bases, and 12 bases lay between the germline ends. Germline lookup yields CDR1 MNHNY and CDR2 SVGAGI (reference sequence). The CDR3 contains 13 residues.

The chain recombines TRBV4-1 with TRBJ2-7, with TRBD2 identical over 12 bases. CDR1 MGHRA and CDR2 YSYEKL come from the germline V gene. CDR3 length equals 17 residues. The ends lost 0 bases at V and 4 bases at J; junction bases unmatched: 7. CDR3 sequence: CASSQDLATSGSYEQYF. CDR3 in DNA: TGCGCCAGCAGCCAAGATCTAGCGACTAGCGGGAGTTACGAGCAGTACTTC.

As for this clone: A far larger clone is just one base off, so this is likely a read error. This chain uses TRBV5-4 with TRBJ1-1; TRBD1 might be the D (6 bases). Germline CDR1 reads SGHNT; CDR2 reads YYREEE (reference sequence). V was clipped by 4 bases and J by 0 bases, with 25 bases between them. This CDR3 region has 19 residues. In DNA form, the CDR3 reads TGTGCCAGCAGCCAAGGTGTGAGTATGCAGGGGCGAATGAACACTGAAGCTTTCTTT. This translates into CASSQGVSMQGRMNTEAFF.

V and J are TRBV7-8 and TRBJ2-3; 8 nucleotides align to TRBD1. The V gene's germline CDR1 is SGHVS and CDR2 FQNEAQ. The CDR3 has 16 amino acids. The junction had 7 bases not matched to a gene; V was cut back by 5 bases and J by 0 bases. CDR3 DNA: TGTGCCAGCAGCCTTTACCGGGACAGGAGCACAGATACGCAGTATTTT. Protein product: CASSLYRDRSTDTQYF.

This clone was seen once. The chain recombines TRBV18 with TRBJ1-1; D gene unclear. Deletions cut 3 bases from V and 6 bases from J, with 11 bases between. The CDR3 is 13 amino acids. Germline V lookup: CDR1 KGHSH, CDR2 LQKENI. The CDR3 sequence is CASSPTEIAEAFF. In nucleotides, the CDR3 is TGTGCCAGCTCACCTACAGAAATCGCTGAAGCTTTCTTT.

The V gene is TRBV9, the J gene TRBJ2-3, with 10 bases matching TRBD2. CDR3 length: 16 amino acids. CDR1 SGDLS and CDR2 YYNGEE come from the germline V gene. V lost 1 base and J lost 4; bases outside the gene matches: 6. DNA of the CDR3: TGTGCCAGCAGCGTACCTAGCGGGGGCAGTTCAGATACGCAGTATTTT. Its translation: CASSVPSGGSSDTQYF. Together with reference TRBV9 and TRBJ2-3, the CDR3 gives the full variable domain: DSGVTQTPKHLITATGQRVTLRCSPRSGDLSVYWYQQSLDQGLQFLIQYYNGEERAKGNILERFSAQQFPDLHSELNLSSLELGDSALYFCASSVPSGGSSDTQYFGPGTRLTVL.

The chain joins TRBV6-5 to TRBJ1-1; no clear D gene. Trimming shortened V by 7 bases and J by 8 bases, and 17 bases separated the two germline ends. This CDR3 is 13 amino acids long. Germline V CDR1 and CDR2: MNHEY, SVGAGI. This CDR3 is CASISFGVREAFF. CDR3 bases: TGTGCCAGCATTAGTTTCGGGGTCAGAGAAGCTTTCTTT.

This clone was detected once. J is TRBJ2-3 and V is TRBV9, with 11 bases fitting TRBD2. The ends lost 4 bases at V and 5 bases at J; junction bases unmatched: 15. Germline V CDR1 and CDR2: SGDLS, YYNGEE. The length of the CDR3 is 18 residues. This chain's CDR3 is CASSPRLAGRRGGDTQYF. CDR3 in DNA: TGTGCCAGCAGCCCTCGACTAGCGGGAAGGCGAGGGGGAGATACGCAGTATTTT.

The rearrangement joins TRBV13 to TRBJ2-1, with D perhaps matching TRBD2 (5 bases). The V and J ends lost 0 bases and 2 bases respectively, with 17 bases between them. CDR3 length equals 18 residues. CDR1 and CDR2 from the germline V gene are PRHDT and FYEKMQ (reference sequence). DNA for the CDR3: TGTGCCAGCAGCTTAGGAGCGACGTCTTTCGGGGCCTACAATGAGCAGTTCTTC. Translated: CASSLGATSFGAYNEQFF.

V usage is TRBV18 and J usage is TRBJ1-1, with D possibly being TRBD1 (5 bases). Germline V gives CDR1 KGHSH, CDR2 LQKENI. CDR3 length equals 15 residues. V was cut by 3 bases and J by 5 bases, with 16 bases left in between. In nucleotides, the CDR3 is TGTGCCAGCTCACCCCCGCGGGGGGTGGAGACTGAAGCTTTCTTT. Protein product: CASSPPRGVETEAFF. The full variable domain, rest sourced from reference TRBV18 and TRBJ1-1, is NAGVMQNPRHLVRRRGQEARLRCSPMKGHSHVYWYRQLPEEGLKFMVYLQKENIIDESGMPKERFSAEFPKEGPSILRIQQVVRGDSAAYFCASSPPRGVETEAFFGQGTRLTVV.

V and J are TRBV9 and TRBJ2-1; TRBD2 is a possible D gene (7 bases). The CDR3 consists of 17 residues. V was trimmed by 0 bases and J by 0 bases, leaving 13 bases between them. The germline CDR1 and CDR2 sequences are SGDLS and YYNGEE. The CDR3 DNA sequence: TGTGCCAGCAGCGTAGTGGGGGAGGGGGGCTCCTACAATGAGCAGTTCTTC. Residues: CASSVVGEGGSYNEQFF. Filled out from reference TRBV9 and TRBJ2-1, the complete variable domain reads DSGVTQTPKHLITATGQRVTLRCSPRSGDLSVYWYQQSLDQGLQFLIQYYNGEERAKGNILERFSAQQFPDLHSELNLSSLELGDSALYFCASSVVGEGGSYNEQFFGPGTRLTVL.

This clone was detected only a few times. The J gene is TRBJ1-2, the V gene TRBV27, with a weak D call TRBD1 (6 bases). This CDR3 contains 13 residues. V was cut by 0 bases and J by 7 bases, with 9 bases left in between. The germline V gene has CDR1 MNHEY and CDR2 SMNVEV (reference sequence). CDR3 coding DNA: TGTGCCAGCAGTTTATCCACAGGGTTTGGCTACACCTTC. Its protein is CASSLSTGFGYTF.

This clone was seen once. The CDR3 nucleotides are TGTGCCACCAGCAGAGATTCGACAGGCACTGAAGCTTTCTTT. It translates to CATSRDSTGTEAFF. The J gene is TRBJ1-1, the V gene TRBV15; the D gene is possibly TRBD1 (6 bases). CDR1 is LNHNV and CDR2 is YYDKDF in the germline V gene (reference sequence). CDR3 length equals 14 residues. V was clipped by 0 bases and J by 4 bases, with 9 bases between them.

The chain combines TRBV18 with TRBJ1-4, with a weak D call TRBD1 (5 bases). V was pared by 6 bases and J by 5 bases, with 10 bases between. The CDR3 covers 13 residues. Germline lookup yields CDR1 KGHSH and CDR2 LQKENI. For the CDR3, the DNA is TGTGCCAGCTCGCGGGGACGGAATGAAAAACTGTTTTTT. Translated, it gives CASSRGRNEKLFF.

J is TRBJ2-7 and V is TRBV28; a weak D match, TRBD2 (6 bases). Germline CDR1 is MDHEN and CDR2 is SYDVKM. CDR3 length: 17 amino acids. V was cut by 2 bases and J by 2 bases, with 19 bases left in between. DNA for the CDR3: TGTGCCAGCAGTTTAATGAGGGACTTCTCATCCACCTACGAGCAGTACTTC. Protein product: CASSLMRDFSSTYEQYF.

This chain uses TRBV2 with TRBJ1-2; 11 bases agree with TRBD1. V dropped 6 bases and J dropped 4; count of bases not matched to a gene: 7. CDR1 and CDR2 (germline): SNHLY, FYNNEI. The CDR3 consists of 15 residues. The CDR3: CASRRDRGGIYGYTF. The CDR3 DNA is TGTGCCAGCAGACGGGACAGGGGGGGAATCTATGGCTACACCTTC.

This chain uses TRBV2 with TRBJ2-7, with D perhaps TRBD1 (6 bases). V was trimmed by 8 bases and J by 0 bases, leaving 14 bases between them. This CDR3 region has 14 residues. The germline gives CDR1 SNHLY, CDR2 FYNNEI. The CDR3 DNA reads as TGTGCCAGCTTCAGGGGACCGAACTCCTACGAGCAGTACTTC. Its translation: CASFRGPNSYEQYF.

The chain combines TRBV5-1 with TRBJ2-1; D gene ambiguous. Germline V gene lookup returns CDR1 SGHRS and CDR2 YFSETQ. Trimming left V 1 base short and J 5 bases short, with 7 bases between. The CDR3 has 13 amino acids. The CDR3 reads CASSLYPDNEQFF. The CDR3 bases are TGCGCCAGCAGCTTGTACCCAGACAATGAGCAGTTCTTC. Complete variable domain (other parts from reference TRBV5-1 and TRBJ2-1): KAGVTQTPRYLIKTRGQQVTLSCSPISGHRSVSWYQQTPGQGLQFLFEYFSETQRNKGNFPGRFSGRQFSNSRSEMNVSTLELGDSALYLCASSLYPDNEQFFGPGTRLTVL.

The V and J genes are TRBV2 and TRBJ1-2, with a weak D call TRBD1 (6 bases). Germline V gene lookup returns CDR1 SNHLY and CDR2 FYNNEI. The CDR3 loop spans 13 amino acids. V was clipped by 8 bases and J by 4 bases, with 14 bases between them. The CDR3 DNA sequence: TGTGCCAGCTTCACGACAGGAATCTATGGCTACACCTTC. Amino acid sequence: CASFTTGIYGYTF.

The CDR3 DNA sequence: TGTGCCAGCAGTGAAGGGGTGACCGGGGAGCTGTTTTTT. Amino acid sequence: CASSEGVTGELFF. The V and J genes are TRBV6-4 and TRBJ2-2, with D maybe TRBD1 (5 bases). This CDR3 has 13 amino acids. V was trimmed by 3 bases and J by 5 bases, leaving 7 bases between them. CDR1 MRHNA and CDR2 SNTAGT come from the germline V gene.

V usage is TRBV28 and J usage is TRBJ2-5; D is ambiguous. The germline V gene has CDR1 MDHEN and CDR2 SYDVKM. Trimming cost V 2 bases and J 2 bases, with 9 bases left between them. The CDR3 spans 14 residues. As DNA, the CDR3 is TGTGCCAGCAGTTTAGCATGGCAGCAAGAGACCCAGTACTTC. Residues: CASSLAWQQETQYF.

This chain uses TRBV4-2 with TRBJ2-3; D not resolved. Germline V gene lookup returns CDR1 LGHNA and CDR2 YNFKEQ. The length of the CDR3 is 15 residues. Trimming removed 1 base at V and 2 bases at J, with 10 bases between. The CDR3 nucleotides are TGTGCCAGCAGCCAAGGTCCCCCACTCACAGATACGCAGTATTTT. Encoded protein: CASSQGPPLTDTQYF.

The CDR3 coding sequence is TGTGCCAGCAGTTCCCGGGATACGCAGTATTTT. As protein: CASSSRDTQYF. The chain is built from TRBV28 and TRBJ2-3; D not certain. V was cut by 4 bases and J by 6 bases, with 5 bases left in between. Germline V gene sequence: CDR1 MDHEN, CDR2 SYDVKM. The CDR3 contains 11 residues.